The text below deals with one TCR beta chain. It lacks a known antigen. There are no base qualities to consult, and no much larger clone falls within one base. Donors were healthy HIV-negative adults with no recently reported acute infections or vaccinations. All donors were Caucasian adults living in Nashville, Tennessee, USA. Magnetic negative selection was used to enrich CD4+ T cells, after which naive cells were positively selected on CD45RA and the negative fraction became the memory subset. Blood was obtained by leukapheresis, after which PBMCs were separated by Ficoll-Histopaque density gradient centrifugation and cryopreserved in liquid nitrogen vapor phase. Purity and quantity of every magnetically sorted T cell population were checked by analytical flow cytometry. Genomic DNA was isolated from every sorted fraction and measured by UV absorbance on a Nanodrop 2000c. The CDR3 measures 18 amino acids from cysteine to phenylalanine. The read is trimmed to its CDR3 DNA, 54 bases read in frame from base 1. At the junction V is shortened by 0 bases and J by 4 bases; bases outside the gene matches: 9.

Using the deep immunoSEQ assay, TCR CDR3 regions were amplified from genomic DNA by multiplex PCR. Genomic DNA extracted from each cell subset was distributed evenly over all wells of several immunoSEQ 96-well plates, and each plate served as one replicate. For sorted subsets, each replicate PCR was loaded with roughly 190 ng genomic DNA, equivalent to 25,000 to 35,000 T cell genomes. Purified libraries were quantified with a Qubit 3.0 fluorometer, sized on a Bioanalyzer 2100, and re-quantified with the KAPA Library Quantification kit. Each immunoSEQ 96-well plate was sequenced on its own single-read 150-cycle Illumina NextSeq 550 flow cell. The authors' pipeline ran thus. Because the immunoSEQ output included only junctional sequences and no quality scores, the filtering could not be the same as the filtering used for full-length reads. Sequences were annotated with PyIR, a Python wrapper for IgBLAST v1.9, and V/J genes and CDR3 were assigned using IMGT germline references. Reads were removed for weak V/J assignments (E-value above 1e-6), missing CDR3, stop codons, out-of-frame junctions, or ambiguous translated residues. A V3J clonotype was defined by an identical inferred V gene, J gene, and CDR3 amino acid sequence. Percentage overlap between repertoires was calculated by dividing the number of shared unique clonotypes by the size of the smaller repertoire. Repertoire richness was assessed with RTK rarefaction, the Chao1 estimator, and Recon v2.1 estimates of unobserved clonotypes. Generation probabilities for all TCRbeta clonotypes obtained by the gDNA method from a handful of donors were computed using OLGA. TCRdb carries this immuneACCESS record with in-frame sequences only. Its versions omit some clonotypes, under half of them owing to an unresolved V gene in the studies checked, with the rest unexplained. V and J calls and clone size are as listed in that table; D and trimming were resolved from the DNA. The sample includes hundreds of thousands of clones, with 60% to 80% observed a single time. Clones ranked in the top ten supply about 1.8% of the sample.

The data derive from a study of shared clonotypes between healthy human individuals (dated by TCRdb to the early 2020s). A note on the overall study: A couple of women and a few men aged 18 to 49 years were included in the cohort. Leukapheresis yielded between about 0.8 and 9.5 billion PBMCs per donor. To estimate repertoire size and how much clonotype sharing occurs between individuals, the study deeply sequenced the blood TCR repertoires of roughly 5 healthy adults. To increase sequencing depth and limit assay-specific biases, different laboratories used diverse techniques to prepare libraries and sequence TCR repertoires. For each donor, three plates each were used for CD4 naive and CD4 memory, two plates were used for CD8 naive, and one plate was used for CD8 memory. Points the paper makes about the study in general: The small number of donors limited the genetic and exposure-history diversity represented. Clonotypes shared by all four sorted-subset donors showed higher generation probabilities than non-shared clonotypes. Naive subsets generally had larger estimated clonotype richness than memory subsets. Approximately 5% of naive CD4, 3.5% of naive CD8, 2.3% of memory CD4, and around 0.4% of memory CD8 clonotypes were shared across a few donors. Sampling was restricted to blood, and TCR repertoires in tissue are likely to differ from TCR repertoires in blood. Rarefaction of sorted-subset datasets indicated incomplete sequencing despite the large sequencing depth. Based on pairwise subsampling, the degree of clonotype sharing among donors was expected to be affected by sequencing depth.

The sequence came from a woman younger than 45 in good health. The V gene is TRBV5-3 and the J gene is TRBJ2-3, with 12 bases aligning to TRBD2. TRBV5-3 is reported as an ORF; its role is uncertain. Source material: memory CD4+ T cells sorted from blood. Taken with the paper, the label for cell subset or site translates to: CD45RA-negative fraction. The base sequence is TGTGCCAGAAGCTTGGTGTCTAGCGGGAGGGATTTCCCAGATACGCAGTATTTT. Translated, this gives CARSLVSSGRDFPDTQYF.